This T cell receptor beta chain appears in the sequencing data of a study of blood T cell repertoires in COVID-19. Overall study context: PBMCs, B-cell-depleted T cells, or T cells provided the cDNA or gDNA that made up the material.

Assay: immunoSEQ multiplex PCR; the TCRdb copy retains only in-frame clones and omits some. The repertoire consists of 200,000 to 250,000 clones, with around 90% occurring once and the leading ten covering more than 2.5%. Assignment of participants to cohorts was predicated upon participant-reported clinical history. Either two negative PCRs, clearance, or symptom resolution qualified Cohort 3 donors as recovered. Input material: PBMCs or T cells enriched from blood (not recorded which). This TCR came from a woman under 40 who had recovered from COVID-19.

CDR3 DNA sequence: TGTGCCAGCAGCTTACCCGCAAAGGGGGCGTCCAATGAGCAGTTCTTC. This translates into CASSLPAKGASNEQFF. V gene TRBV13 combines with J gene TRBJ2-1; 7 nucleotides match TRBD1. From germline, CDR1 is PRHDT and CDR2 FYEKMQ (reference sequence). The CDR3 is made up of 16 amino acids. The ends lost 2 bases at V and 6 bases at J; junction bases unmatched: 10.